This T cell receptor (beta chain) was observed in a study of shared clonotypes between healthy human individuals. The study's findings and limits: The study found lower generation probabilities in non-shared clonotypes than in those shared by all four donors. An anticipated effect of sequencing depth on clonotype sharing among donors was recognized. Compared with memory subsets, naive subsets generally had larger estimated richness.

Healthy adults negative for HIV, lacking recent acute infections or vaccinations, served as donors. The germline CDR1 and CDR2 sequences are SGHNT and YYREEE (reference sequence). Losses at the gene ends were 4 bases for V and 2 bases for J; bases not matched to a gene: 0. This CDR3 has 14 residues. Using immunoSEQ multiplex PCR, the repertoire was profiled, and TCRdb retains in-frame clones only, with some absent. This table has some 2,400,000 clones, approximately 96% appearing once. As concerns this clone: Its antigen is currently unknown. The same CDR3 also results from other DNA sequences found in this sample.

The chain links TRBV5-4 to TRBJ2-5, with 12 bases aligning to TRBD2. Sequences were obtained from naive CD4+ T cells sorted from blood. Subset described: CD45RA+ positively selected. The sequence was obtained from a young man in good health. This CDR3 reads CASSLAGGQETQYF. CDR3 coding DNA: TGTGCCAGCAGCCTAGCGGGGGGGCAAGAGACCCAGTACTTC.